This T cell receptor beta chain was sequenced for a study of chemoradiotherapy in HPV16-positive cancers. The table came from immunoSEQ multiplex PCR; TCRdb's copy has only in-frame clones and leaves some out. The sample shows 25,000 to 35,000 clones, about nine tenths of them seen only once. This clone was recorded once. The material was blood, obtained from a patient who underwent chemoradiotherapy. The receptor's source is a human donor with HPV-associated anogenital cancer.

The CDR3 nucleotides are TGTGCCAGCAGCGAGAGGGGCGGGTTAGCCAAAAACATTCAGTACTTC. It encodes CASSERGGLAKNIQYF. This sequence joins TRBV9 and TRBJ2-4, with D perhaps matching TRBD1 or TRBD2 (5 bases each). Deletions cut 3 bases from V and 0 bases from J, with 13 bases between. This CDR3 has 16 residues. CDR1 and CDR2 from the germline V gene are SGDLS and YYNGEE.